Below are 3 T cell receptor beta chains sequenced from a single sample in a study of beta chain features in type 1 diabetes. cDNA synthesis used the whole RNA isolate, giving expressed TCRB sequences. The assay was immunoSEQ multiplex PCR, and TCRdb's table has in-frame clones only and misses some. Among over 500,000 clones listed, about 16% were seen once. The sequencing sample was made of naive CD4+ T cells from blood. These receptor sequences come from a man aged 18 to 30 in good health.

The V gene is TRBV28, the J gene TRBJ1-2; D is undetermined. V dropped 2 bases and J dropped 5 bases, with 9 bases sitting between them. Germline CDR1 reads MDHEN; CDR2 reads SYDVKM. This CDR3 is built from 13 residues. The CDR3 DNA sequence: TGTGCCAGCAGTTTAGGACCGGAATATGGCTACACCTTC. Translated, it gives CASSLGPEYGYTF.

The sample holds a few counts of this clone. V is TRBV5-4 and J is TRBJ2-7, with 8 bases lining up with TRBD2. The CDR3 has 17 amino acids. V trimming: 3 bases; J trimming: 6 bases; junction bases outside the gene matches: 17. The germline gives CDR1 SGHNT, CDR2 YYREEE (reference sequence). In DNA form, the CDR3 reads TGTGCCAGCAGCTCCCCGGGGGGGCGGGAGGCCCTCTCCGAGCAGTACTTC. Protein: CASSSPGGREALSEQYF.

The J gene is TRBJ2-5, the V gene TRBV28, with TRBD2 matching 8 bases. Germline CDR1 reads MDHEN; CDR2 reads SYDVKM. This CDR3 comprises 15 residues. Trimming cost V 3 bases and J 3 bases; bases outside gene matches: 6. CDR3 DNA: TGTGCCAGCAGTTTCAGACTAGCGCTAAAAGAGACCCAGTACTTC. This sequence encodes CASSFRLALKETQYF.